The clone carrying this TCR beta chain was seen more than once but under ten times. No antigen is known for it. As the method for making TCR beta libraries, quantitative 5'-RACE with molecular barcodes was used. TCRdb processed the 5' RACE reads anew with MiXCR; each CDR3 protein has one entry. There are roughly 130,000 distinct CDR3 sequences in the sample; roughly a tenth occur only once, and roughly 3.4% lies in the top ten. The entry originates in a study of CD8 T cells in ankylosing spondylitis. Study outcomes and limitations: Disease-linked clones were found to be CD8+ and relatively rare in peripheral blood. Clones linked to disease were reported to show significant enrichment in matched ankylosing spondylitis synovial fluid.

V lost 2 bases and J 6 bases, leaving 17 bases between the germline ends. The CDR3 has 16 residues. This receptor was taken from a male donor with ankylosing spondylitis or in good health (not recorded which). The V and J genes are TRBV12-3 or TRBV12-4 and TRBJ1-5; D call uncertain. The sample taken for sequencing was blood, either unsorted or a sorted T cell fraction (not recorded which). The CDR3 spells CASSLSRLLTAQPQHF. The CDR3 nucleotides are TGTGCCAGCAGTTTAAGCAGGCTCCTTACGGCTCAGCCCCAGCATTTT.